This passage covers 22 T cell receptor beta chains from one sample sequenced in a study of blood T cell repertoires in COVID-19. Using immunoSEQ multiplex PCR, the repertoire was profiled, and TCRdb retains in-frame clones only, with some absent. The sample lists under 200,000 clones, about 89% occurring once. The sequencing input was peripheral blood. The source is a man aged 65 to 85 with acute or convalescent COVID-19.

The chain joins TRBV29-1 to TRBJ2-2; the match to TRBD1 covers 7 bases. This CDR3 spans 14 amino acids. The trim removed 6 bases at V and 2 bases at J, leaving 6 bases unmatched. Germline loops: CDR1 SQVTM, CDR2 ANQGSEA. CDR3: CSVIGDSNTGELFF. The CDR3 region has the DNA TGCAGCGTGATCGGGGACAGCAACACCGGGGAGCTGTTTTTT.

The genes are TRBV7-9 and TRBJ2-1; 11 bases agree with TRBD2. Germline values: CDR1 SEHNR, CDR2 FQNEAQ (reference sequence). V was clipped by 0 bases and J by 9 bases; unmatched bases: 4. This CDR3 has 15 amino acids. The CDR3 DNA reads TGTGCCAGCAGCTTAGCAACTAGCGGGAGCAGTGAGCAGTTCTTC. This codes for CASSLATSGSSEQFF.

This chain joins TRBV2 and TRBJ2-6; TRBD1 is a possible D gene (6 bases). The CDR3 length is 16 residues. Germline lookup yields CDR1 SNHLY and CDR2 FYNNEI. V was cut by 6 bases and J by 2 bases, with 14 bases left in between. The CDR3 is CASRPRTAPGANVLTF. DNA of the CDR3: TGTGCCAGCAGGCCCCGGACAGCTCCTGGGGCCAACGTCCTGACTTTC. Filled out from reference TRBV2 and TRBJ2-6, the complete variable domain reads EPEVTQTPSHQVTQMGQEVILRCVPISNHLYFYWYRQILGQKVEFLVSFYNNEISEKSEIFDDQFSVERPDGSNFTLKIRSTKLEDSAMYFCASRPRTAPGANVLTFGAGSRLTVL.

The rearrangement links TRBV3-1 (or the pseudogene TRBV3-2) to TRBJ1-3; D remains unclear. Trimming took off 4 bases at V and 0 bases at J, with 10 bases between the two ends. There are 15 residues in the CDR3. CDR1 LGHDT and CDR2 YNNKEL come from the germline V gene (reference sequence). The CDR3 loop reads CASSPSTSSGNTIYF. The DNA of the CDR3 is TGTGCCAGCAGCCCGTCCACAAGCTCTGGAAACACCATATATTTT.

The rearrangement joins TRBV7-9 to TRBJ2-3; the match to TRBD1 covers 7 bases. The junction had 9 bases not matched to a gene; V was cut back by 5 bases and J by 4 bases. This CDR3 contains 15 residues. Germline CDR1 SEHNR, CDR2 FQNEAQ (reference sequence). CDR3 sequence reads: CASSPLTGYADTQYF. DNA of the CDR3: TGTGCCAGCAGCCCCTTGACAGGGTACGCAGATACGCAGTATTTT.

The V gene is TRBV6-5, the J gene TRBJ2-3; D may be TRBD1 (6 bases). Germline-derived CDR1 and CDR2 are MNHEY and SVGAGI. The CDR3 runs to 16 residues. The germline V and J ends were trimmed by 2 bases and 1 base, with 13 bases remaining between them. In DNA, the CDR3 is TGTGCCAGCAGTTACCAGGGGCCTTTGGGCACAGATACGCAGTATTTT. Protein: CASSYQGPLGTDTQYF.

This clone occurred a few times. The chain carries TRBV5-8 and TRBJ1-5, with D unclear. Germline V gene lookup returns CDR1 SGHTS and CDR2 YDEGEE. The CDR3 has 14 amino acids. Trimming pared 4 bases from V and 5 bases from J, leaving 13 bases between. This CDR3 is CASSLGSVDQPQHF. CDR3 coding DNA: TGTGCCAGCAGCCTGGGGTCAGTGGATCAGCCCCAGCATTTT.

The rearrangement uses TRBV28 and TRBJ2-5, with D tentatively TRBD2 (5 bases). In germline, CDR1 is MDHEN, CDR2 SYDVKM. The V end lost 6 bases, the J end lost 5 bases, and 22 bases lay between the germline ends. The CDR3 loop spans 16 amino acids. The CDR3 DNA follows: TGTGCCAGCAGCCTACTTCTAGGAGGTGGTGTGGAGACCCAGTACTTC. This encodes CASSLLLGGGVETQYF. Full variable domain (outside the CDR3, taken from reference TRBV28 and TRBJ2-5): DVKVTQSSRYLVKRTGEKVFLECVQDMDHENMFWYRQDPGLGLRLIYFSYDVKMKEKGDIPEGYSVSREKKERFSLILESASTNQTSMYLCASSLLLGGGVETQYFGPGTRLLVL.

The CDR3 bases are TGTGCCAGCACTCACCCCAGGGGGGCGAACACTGAAGCTTTCTTT. Its translation is CASTHPRGANTEAFF. The chain couples TRBV28 to TRBJ1-1; TRBD1 aligns across 7 bases. The J segment lost 1 base and the V segment lost 7 bases, leaving 9 bases of the junction unmatched. Germline loops: CDR1 MDHEN, CDR2 SYDVKM. The CDR3 has 15 amino acids.

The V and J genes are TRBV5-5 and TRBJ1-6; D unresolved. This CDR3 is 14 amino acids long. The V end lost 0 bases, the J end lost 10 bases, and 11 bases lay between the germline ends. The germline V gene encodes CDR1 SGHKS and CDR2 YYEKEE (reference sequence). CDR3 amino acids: CASSLVHGESPLHF. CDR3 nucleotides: TGTGCCAGCAGCTTGGTGCACGGGGAGTCACCCCTCCACTTT.

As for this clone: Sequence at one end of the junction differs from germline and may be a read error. For the CDR3, the DNA is TGTGCTAGCAGCCCGGTCCCGGGCTACAATGAGCAGTTCTTC. It encodes CASSPVPGYNEQFF. This chain uses TRBV7-7 with TRBJ2-1, with D unclear. The CDR3 sequence is 14 residues long. CDR1 and CDR2 (germline): SSHAT, FNYEAQ (reference sequence).

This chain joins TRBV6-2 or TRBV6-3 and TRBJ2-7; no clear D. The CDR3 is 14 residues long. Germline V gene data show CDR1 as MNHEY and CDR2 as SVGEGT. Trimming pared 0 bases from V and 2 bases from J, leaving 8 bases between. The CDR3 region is CASSYSLVAYEQYF. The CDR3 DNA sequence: TGTGCCAGCAGTTACTCGCTGGTAGCCTACGAGCAGTACTTC.

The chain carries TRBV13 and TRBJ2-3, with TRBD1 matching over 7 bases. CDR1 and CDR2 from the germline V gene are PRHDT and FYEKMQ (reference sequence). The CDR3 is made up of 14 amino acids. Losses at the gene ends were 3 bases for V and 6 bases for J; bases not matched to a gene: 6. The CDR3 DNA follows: TGTGCCAGCAGCTTTGACAGGGTAGCCGATACGCAGTATTTT. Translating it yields CASSFDRVADTQYF.

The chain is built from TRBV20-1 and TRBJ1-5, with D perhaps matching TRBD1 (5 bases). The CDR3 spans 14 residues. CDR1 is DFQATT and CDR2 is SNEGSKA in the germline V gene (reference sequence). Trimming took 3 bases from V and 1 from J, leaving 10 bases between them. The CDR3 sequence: CSASNGGSNQPQHF. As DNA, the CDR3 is TGCAGTGCTAGTAACGGGGGGAGCAATCAGCCCCAGCATTTT.

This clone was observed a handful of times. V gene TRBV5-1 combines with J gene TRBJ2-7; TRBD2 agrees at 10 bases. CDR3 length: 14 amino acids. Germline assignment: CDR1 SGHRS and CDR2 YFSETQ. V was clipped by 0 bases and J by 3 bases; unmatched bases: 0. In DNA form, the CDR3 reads TGCGCCAGCAGCTTGGAGCGGGAGGGCTACGAGCAGTACTTC. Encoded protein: CASSLEREGYEQYF. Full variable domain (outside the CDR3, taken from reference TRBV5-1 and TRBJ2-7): KAGVTQTPRYLIKTRGQQVTLSCSPISGHRSVSWYQQTPGQGLQFLFEYFSETQRNKGNFPGRFSGRQFSNSRSEMNVSTLELGDSALYLCASSLEREGYEQYFGPGTRLTVT.

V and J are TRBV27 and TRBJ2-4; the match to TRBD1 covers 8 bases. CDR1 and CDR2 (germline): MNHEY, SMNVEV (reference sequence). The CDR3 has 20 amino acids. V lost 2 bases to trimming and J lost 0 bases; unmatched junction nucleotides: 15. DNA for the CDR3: TGTGCCAGCAGTTTACCCTCCATCGGAGACAGGGGAAAAGCCAAAAACATTCAGTACTTC. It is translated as CASSLPSIGDRGKAKNIQYF.

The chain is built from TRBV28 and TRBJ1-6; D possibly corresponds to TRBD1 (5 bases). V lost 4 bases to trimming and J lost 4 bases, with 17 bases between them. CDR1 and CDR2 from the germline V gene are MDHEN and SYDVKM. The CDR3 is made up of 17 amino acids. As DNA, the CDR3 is TGTGCCAGCAGTTCCGTGGGGGGGGGAATATATAATTCACCCCTCCACTTT. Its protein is CASSSVGGGIYNSPLHF.

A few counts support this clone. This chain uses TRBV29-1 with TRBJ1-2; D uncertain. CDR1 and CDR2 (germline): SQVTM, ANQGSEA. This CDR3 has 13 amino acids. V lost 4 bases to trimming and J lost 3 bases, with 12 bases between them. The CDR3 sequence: CSVVSQLYYGYTF. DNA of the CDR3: TGCAGCGTTGTTTCACAGCTTTACTATGGCTACACCTTC.

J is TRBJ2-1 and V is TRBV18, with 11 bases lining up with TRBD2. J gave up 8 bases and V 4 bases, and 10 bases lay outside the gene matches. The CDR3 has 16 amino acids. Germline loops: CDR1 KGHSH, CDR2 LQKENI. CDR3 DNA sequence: TGTGCCAGCTCACTCTCACTAGCGGGAGCGACGGATGAGCAGTTCTTC. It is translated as CASSLSLAGATDEQFF.

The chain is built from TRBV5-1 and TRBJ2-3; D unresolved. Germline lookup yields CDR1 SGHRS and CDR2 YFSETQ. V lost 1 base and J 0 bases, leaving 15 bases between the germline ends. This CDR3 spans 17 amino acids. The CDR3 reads CASSLPAQPKSTDTQYF. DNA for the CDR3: TGCGCCAGCAGCTTGCCGGCACAGCCAAAAAGCACAGATACGCAGTATTTT.

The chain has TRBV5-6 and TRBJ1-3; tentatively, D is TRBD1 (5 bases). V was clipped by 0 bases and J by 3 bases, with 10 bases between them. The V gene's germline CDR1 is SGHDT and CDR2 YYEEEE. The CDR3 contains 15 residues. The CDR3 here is CASSLDRLSGNTIYF. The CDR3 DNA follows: TGTGCCAGCAGCTTGGACAGGCTTAGTGGAAACACCATATATTTT.

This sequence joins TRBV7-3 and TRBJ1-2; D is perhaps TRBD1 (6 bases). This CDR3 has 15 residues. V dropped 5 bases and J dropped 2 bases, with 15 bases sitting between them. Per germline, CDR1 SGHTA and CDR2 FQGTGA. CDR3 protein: CASSPGQPGNYGYTF. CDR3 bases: TGTGCCAGCAGCCCAGGACAGCCTGGCAACTATGGCTACACCTTC.